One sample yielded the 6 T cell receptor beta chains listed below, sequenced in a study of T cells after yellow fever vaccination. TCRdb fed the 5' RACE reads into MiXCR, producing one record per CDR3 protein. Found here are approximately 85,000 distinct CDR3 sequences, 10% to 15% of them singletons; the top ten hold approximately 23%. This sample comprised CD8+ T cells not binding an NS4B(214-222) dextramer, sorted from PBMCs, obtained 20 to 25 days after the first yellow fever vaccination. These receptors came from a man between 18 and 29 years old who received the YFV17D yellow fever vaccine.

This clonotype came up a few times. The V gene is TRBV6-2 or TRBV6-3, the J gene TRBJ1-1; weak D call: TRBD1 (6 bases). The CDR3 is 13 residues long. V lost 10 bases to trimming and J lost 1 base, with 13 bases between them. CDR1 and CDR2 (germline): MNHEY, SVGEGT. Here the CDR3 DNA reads TGTGCCAAGAAGGGGGGGTGGAACACTGAAGCTTTCTTT. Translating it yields CAKKGGWNTEAFF.

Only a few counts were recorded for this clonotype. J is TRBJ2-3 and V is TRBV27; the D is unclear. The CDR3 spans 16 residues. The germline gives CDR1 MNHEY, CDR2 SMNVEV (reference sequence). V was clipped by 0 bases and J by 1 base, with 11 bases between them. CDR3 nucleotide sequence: TGTGCCAGCAGTTTATCAAGGTTTGGCGGCACAGATACGCAGTATTTT. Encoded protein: CASSLSRFGGTDTQYF.

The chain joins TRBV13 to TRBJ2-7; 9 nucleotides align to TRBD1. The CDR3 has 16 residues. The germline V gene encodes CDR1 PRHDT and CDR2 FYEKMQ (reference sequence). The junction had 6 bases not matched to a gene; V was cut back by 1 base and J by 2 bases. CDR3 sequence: CASSLVQGANPYEQYF. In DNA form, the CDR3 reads TGTGCCAGCAGCTTAGTACAGGGGGCGAATCCCTACGAGCAGTACTTC.

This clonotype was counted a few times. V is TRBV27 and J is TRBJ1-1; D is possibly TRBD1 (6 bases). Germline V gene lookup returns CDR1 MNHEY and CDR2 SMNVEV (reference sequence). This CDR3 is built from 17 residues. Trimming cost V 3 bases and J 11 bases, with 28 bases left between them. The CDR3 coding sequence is TGTGCCAGCAGTTTCCACCCTCCGGACAGAATCTCCTCTGGGGCTTTCTTT. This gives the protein CASSFHPPDRISSGAFF.

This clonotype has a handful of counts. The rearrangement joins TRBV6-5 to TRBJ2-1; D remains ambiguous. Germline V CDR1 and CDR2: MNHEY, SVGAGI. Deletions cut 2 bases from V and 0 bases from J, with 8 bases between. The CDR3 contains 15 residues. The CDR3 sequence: CASSYGRSSYNEQFF. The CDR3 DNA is TGTGCCAGCAGTTACGGCAGGAGCTCCTACAATGAGCAGTTCTTC.

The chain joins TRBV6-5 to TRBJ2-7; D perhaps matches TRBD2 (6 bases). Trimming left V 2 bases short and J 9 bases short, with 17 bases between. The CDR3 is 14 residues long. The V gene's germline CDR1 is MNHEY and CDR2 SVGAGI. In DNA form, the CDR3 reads TGTGCCAGCAGTTACGGGCCAACGGTGGGGGGGCAGTACTTC. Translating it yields CASSYGPTVGGQYF.